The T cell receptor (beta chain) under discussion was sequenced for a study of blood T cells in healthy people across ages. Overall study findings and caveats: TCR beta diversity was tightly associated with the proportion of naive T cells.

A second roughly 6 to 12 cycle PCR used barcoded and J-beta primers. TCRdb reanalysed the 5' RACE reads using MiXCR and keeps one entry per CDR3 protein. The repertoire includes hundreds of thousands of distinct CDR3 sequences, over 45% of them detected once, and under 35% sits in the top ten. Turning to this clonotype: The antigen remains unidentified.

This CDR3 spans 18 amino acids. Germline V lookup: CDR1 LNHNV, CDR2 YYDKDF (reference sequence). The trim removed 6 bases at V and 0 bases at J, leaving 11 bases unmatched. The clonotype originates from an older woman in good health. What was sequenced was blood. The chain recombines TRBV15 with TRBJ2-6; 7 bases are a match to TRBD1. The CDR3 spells CATSPLQGVASGANVLTF. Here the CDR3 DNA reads TGTGCCACCAGTCCCCTCCAGGGGGTCGCCTCTGGGGCCAACGTCCTGACTTTC.